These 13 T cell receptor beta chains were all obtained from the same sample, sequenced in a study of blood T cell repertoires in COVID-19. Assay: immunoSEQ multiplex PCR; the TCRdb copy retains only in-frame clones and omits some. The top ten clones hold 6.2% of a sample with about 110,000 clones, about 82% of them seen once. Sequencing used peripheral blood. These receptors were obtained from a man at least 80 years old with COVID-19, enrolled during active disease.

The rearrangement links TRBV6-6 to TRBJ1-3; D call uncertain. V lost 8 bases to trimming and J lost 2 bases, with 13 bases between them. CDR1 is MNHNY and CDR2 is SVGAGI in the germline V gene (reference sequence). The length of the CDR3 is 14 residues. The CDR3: CASSLESAGNTIYF. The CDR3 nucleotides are TGTGCCAGCTCTTTGGAGTCCGCTGGAAACACCATATATTTT.

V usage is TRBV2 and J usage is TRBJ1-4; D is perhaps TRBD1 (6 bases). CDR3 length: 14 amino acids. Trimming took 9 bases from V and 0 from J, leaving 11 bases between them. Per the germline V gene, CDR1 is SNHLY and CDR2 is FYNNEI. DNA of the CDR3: TGTGCCAGTAGGACAGATTCAACTAATGAAAAACTGTTTTTT. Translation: CASRTDSTNEKLFF.

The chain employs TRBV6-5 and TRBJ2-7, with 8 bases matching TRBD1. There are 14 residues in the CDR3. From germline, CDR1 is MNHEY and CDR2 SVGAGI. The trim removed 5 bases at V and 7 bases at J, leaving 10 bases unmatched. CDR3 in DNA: TGTGCCAGCAGTCCCGGGGGACAGGTGCGGGAGCAGTACTTC. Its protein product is CASSPGGQVREQYF.

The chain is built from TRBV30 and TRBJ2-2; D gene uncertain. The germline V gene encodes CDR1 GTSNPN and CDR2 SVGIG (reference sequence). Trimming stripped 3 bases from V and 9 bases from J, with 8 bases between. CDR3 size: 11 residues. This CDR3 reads CAWSPSRELFF. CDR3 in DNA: TGTGCCTGGAGCCCCTCCCGGGAGCTGTTTTTT.

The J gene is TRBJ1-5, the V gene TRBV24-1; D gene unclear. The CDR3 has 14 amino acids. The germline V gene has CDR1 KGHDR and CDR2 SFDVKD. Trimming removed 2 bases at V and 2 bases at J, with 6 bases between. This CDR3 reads CATSDSRGNQPQHF. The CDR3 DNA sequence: TGTGCCACCAGTGATTCCCGGGGCAATCAGCCCCAGCATTTT.

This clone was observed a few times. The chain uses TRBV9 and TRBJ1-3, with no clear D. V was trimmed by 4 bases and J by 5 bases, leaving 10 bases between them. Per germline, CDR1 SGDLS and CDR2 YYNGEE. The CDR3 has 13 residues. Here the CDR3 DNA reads TGTGCCAGCAGCCCCGATACAAGAAACACCATATATTTT. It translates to CASSPDTRNTIYF.

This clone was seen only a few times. The CDR3 DNA reads TGTGCCAGCAGTTCCCCGGAGGCGGGGTACTACGAGCAGTACTTC. Amino acids: CASSSPEAGYYEQYF. The J gene is TRBJ2-7, the V gene TRBV28, with D perhaps matching TRBD2 (6 bases). CDR3 length: 15 amino acids. V was clipped by 4 bases and J by 3 bases, with 16 bases between them. Germline CDR1 and CDR2: MDHEN and SYDVKM.

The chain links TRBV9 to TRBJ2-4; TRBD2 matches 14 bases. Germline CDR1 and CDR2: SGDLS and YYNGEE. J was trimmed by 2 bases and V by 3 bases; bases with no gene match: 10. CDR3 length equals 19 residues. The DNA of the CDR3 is TGTGCCAGCAGCGAGGGACTAGCGGGAGATGATGGAACCAAAAACATTCAGTACTTC. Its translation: CASSEGLAGDDGTKNIQYF.

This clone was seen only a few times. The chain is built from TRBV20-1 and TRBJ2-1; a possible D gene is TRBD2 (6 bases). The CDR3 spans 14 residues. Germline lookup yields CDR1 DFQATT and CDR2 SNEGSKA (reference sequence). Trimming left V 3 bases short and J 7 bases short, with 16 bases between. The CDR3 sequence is CSASEPSVENEQFF. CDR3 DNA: TGCAGTGCTAGTGAGCCTAGCGTCGAGAATGAGCAGTTCTTC.

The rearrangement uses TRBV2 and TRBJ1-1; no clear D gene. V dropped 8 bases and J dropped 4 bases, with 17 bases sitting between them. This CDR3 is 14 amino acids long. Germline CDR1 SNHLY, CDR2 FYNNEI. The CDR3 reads CASGRSGWATEAFF. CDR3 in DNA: TGTGCCAGCGGAAGGTCAGGCTGGGCCACTGAAGCTTTCTTT. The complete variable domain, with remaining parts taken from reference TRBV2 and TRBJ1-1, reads EPEVTQTPSHQVTQMGQEVILRCVPISNHLYFYWYRQILGQKVEFLVSFYNNEISEKSEIFDDQFSVERPDGSNFTLKIRSTKLEDSAMYFCASGRSGWATEAFFGQGTRLTVV.

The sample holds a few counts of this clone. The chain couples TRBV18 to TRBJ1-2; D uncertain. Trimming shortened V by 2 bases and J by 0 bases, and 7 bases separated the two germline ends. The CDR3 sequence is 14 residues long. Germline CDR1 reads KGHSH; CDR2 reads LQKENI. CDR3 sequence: CASSPLETNYGYTF. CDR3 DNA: TGTGCCAGCTCACCATTAGAGACTAACTATGGCTACACCTTC. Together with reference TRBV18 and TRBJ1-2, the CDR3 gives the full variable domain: NAGVMQNPRHLVRRRGQEARLRCSPMKGHSHVYWYRQLPEEGLKFMVYLQKENIIDESGMPKERFSAEFPKEGPSILRIQQVVRGDSAAYFCASSPLETNYGYTFGSGTRLTVV.

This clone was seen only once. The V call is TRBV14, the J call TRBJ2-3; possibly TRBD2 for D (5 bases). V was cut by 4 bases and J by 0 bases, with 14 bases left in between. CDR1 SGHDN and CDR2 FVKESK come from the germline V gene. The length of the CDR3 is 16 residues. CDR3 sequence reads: CASSPYYQRSTDTQYF. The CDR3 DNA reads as TGTGCCAGCAGCCCCTACTACCAGCGGAGCACAGATACGCAGTATTTT.

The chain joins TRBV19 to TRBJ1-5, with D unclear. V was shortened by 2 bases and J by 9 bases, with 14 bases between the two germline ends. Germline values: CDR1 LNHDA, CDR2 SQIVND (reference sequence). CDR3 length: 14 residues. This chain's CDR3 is CASSIRAGGLPQHF. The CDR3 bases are TGTGCCAGTAGTATACGGGCAGGAGGGTTGCCCCAGCATTTT.